This T cell receptor (beta chain) derives from a study of blood T cell repertoires in COVID-19. At the level of the study: Samples of COVID-19 (acute and convalescent) were obtained from the United States, Italy and Spain. PBMCs, B-cell-depleted T cells, or T cells were the source of the cDNA or gDNA that made up the material.

The CDR3 extends over 15 amino acids. Germline CDR1 is MGHDK and CDR2 is SYGVNS. Losses at the gene ends were 2 bases for V and 4 bases for J; bases not matched to a gene: 4. Authors' analysis steps: Counts of nucleated cells, estimated from reference gene primer amplification, were obtained. The method was immunoSEQ multiplex PCR; TCRdb's version includes in-frame clones alone and lacks a portion of them. From that table come the V and J calls and clone size; the DNA was used to work out D and trimming. The repertoire has about 180,000 clones, approximately 85% of them found once; the top ten carry around 9.8%.

This chain links TRBV25-1 with TRBJ1-1, with 10 bases lining up with TRBD1. Material for sequencing was peripheral blood. This clonotype was obtained from a woman older than 75 with acute or convalescent COVID-19. This chain's CDR3 is CASSEPGQGFTEAFF. DNA for the CDR3: TGTGCCAGCAGTGAACCGGGACAGGGGTTCACTGAAGCTTTCTTT.